The next 7 T cell receptor beta chains were all read from a single sample in a study of blood T cell repertoires in COVID-19. The assay was immunoSEQ multiplex PCR, and TCRdb's table has in-frame clones only and misses some. The table includes 100,000 to 150,000 clones, around 84% detected once. What was sequenced was peripheral blood. These receptors were collected from a woman older than 75 with acute or convalescent COVID-19.

This chain uses TRBV6-5 with TRBJ2-3; D is undetermined. The CDR3 length is 14 residues. CDR1 MNHEY and CDR2 SVGAGI come from the germline V gene. V lost 2 bases to trimming and J lost 0 bases, with 6 bases between them. The chain's CDR3 is CASSYGPSTDTQYF. DNA for the CDR3: TGTGCCAGCAGTTACGGGCCTAGCACAGATACGCAGTATTTT.

The chain couples TRBV10-1 to TRBJ2-7, with a tentative D call TRBD1 (5 bases). This CDR3 contains 14 residues. Germline CDR1 reads WNHNN; CDR2 reads SYGVQD (reference sequence). Trimming took 5 bases from V and 0 from J, leaving 11 bases between them. For the CDR3, the DNA is TGCGCCAGCAGTCCACAGGTACCCTCCTACGAGCAGTACTTC. Its translation: CASSPQVPSYEQYF.

The chain uses TRBV11-2 and TRBJ2-5, with 8 bases fitting TRBD1. The CDR3 totals 15 residues. Trimming removed 5 bases from V and 4 bases from J; junction bases left unmatched: 9. Per the germline V gene, CDR1 is SGHAT and CDR2 is FQNNGV. Here the CDR3 reads CASSPRQGSAETQYF. CDR3 nucleotides: TGTGCCAGCAGCCCCCGACAGGGGTCGGCAGAGACCCAGTACTTC. Full variable domain (remainder filled in from reference TRBV11-2 and TRBJ2-5): EAGVAQSPRYKIIEKRQSVAFWCNPISGHATLYWYQQILGQGPKLLIQFQNNGVVDDSQLPKDRFSAERLKGVDSTLKIQPAKLEDSAVYLCASSPRQGSAETQYFGPGTRLLVL.

V and J are TRBV18 and TRBJ1-6; a weak D match, TRBD1 (6 bases). V lost 1 base and J lost 9, with 10 bases in between. The CDR3 runs to 14 residues. Germline V gene sequence: CDR1 KGHSH, CDR2 LQKENI. CDR3: CASSPRDTASPLHF. The CDR3 DNA follows: TGTGCCAGCTCACCACGGGACACCGCTTCACCCCTCCACTTT. The full variable domain, rest sourced from reference TRBV18 and TRBJ1-6, is NAGVMQNPRHLVRRRGQEARLRCSPMKGHSHVYWYRQLPEEGLKFMVYLQKENIIDESGMPKERFSAEFPKEGPSILRIQQVVRGDSAAYFCASSPRDTASPLHFGNGTRLTVT.

The V gene is TRBV12-3 or TRBV12-4, the J gene TRBJ2-2; maybe TRBD1 (5 bases). The CDR3 has 13 residues. V lost 6 bases and J 7 bases, leaving 12 bases between the germline ends. The CDR3, as DNA: TGTGCCAGCAGGCAGGGCGAGGTCGGGGAGCTGTTTTTT. Translation gives CASRQGEVGELFF.

J is TRBJ2-7 and V is TRBV7-9, with 10 nucleotides matching TRBD2. Germline V CDR1 and CDR2: SEHNR, FQNEAQ (reference sequence). This CDR3 region has 15 residues. V was clipped by 1 base and J by 6 bases; unmatched bases: 6. The DNA for the CDR3 is TGTGCCAGCAGCTTAGATGCTAGCGGGAGACCCGAGCAGTACTTC. Its translation is CASSLDASGRPEQYF.

This sequence joins TRBV7-7 and TRBJ2-5; D remains ambiguous. V was trimmed by 6 bases and J by 5 bases, leaving 16 bases between them. Germline lookup yields CDR1 SSHAT and CDR2 FNYEAQ (reference sequence). The CDR3 has 14 amino acids. This CDR3 reads CASSQGRPGETQYF. CDR3 DNA: TGTGCCAGCAGTCAAGGCAGACCCGGGGAGACCCAGTACTTC.